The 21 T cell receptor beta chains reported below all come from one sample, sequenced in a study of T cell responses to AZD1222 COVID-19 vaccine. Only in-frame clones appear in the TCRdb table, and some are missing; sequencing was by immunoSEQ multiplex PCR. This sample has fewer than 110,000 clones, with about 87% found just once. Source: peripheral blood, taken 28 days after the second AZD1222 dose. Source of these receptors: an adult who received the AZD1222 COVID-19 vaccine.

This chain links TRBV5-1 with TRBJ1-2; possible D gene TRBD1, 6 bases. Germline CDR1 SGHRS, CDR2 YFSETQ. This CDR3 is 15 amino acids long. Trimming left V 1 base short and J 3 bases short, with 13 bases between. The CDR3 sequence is CASSLFSDSYYGYTF. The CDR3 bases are TGCGCCAGCAGCTTGTTTTCGGACAGCTACTATGGCTACACCTTC.

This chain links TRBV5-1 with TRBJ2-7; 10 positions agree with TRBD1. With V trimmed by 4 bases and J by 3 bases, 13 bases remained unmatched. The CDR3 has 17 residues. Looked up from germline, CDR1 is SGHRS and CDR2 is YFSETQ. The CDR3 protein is CASSPIGIGQGDYEQYF. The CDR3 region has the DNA TGCGCCAGCAGCCCGATCGGAATTGGACAGGGGGACTACGAGCAGTACTTC.

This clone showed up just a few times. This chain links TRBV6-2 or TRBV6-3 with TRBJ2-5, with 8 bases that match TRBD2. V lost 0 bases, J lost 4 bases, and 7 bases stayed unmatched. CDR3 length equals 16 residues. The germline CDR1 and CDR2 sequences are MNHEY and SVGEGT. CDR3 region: CASSYSLREEGETQYF. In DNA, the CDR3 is TGTGCCAGCAGTTACTCACTGCGGGAGGAAGGAGAGACCCAGTACTTC.

The CDR3 DNA is TGTGCCAGCAGCGTAGAGGCAGGGAACACCGGGGAGCTGTTTTTT. This codes for CASSVEAGNTGELFF. The rearrangement joins TRBV9 to TRBJ2-2; no clear D. The germline gives CDR1 SGDLS, CDR2 YYNGEE. The CDR3 covers 15 residues. The germline V and J ends were trimmed by 0 bases and 1 base, with 7 bases remaining between them.

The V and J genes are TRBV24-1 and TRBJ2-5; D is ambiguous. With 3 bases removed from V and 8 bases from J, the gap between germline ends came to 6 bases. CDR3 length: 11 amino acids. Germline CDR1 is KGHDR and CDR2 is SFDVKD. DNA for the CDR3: TGTGCCACCAGTGATCTGGATACCCAGTACTTC. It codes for CATSDLDTQYF.

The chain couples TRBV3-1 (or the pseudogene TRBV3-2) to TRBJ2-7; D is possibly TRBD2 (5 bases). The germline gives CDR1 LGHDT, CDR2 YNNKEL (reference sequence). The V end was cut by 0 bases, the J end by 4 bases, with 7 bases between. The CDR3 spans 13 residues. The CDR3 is CASSQDWTYEQYF. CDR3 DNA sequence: TGTGCCAGCAGCCAAGATTGGACTTACGAGCAGTACTTC.

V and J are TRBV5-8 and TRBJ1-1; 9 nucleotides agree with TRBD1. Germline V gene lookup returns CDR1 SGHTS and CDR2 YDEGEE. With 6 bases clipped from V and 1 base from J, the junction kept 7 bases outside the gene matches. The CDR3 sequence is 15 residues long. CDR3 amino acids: CASTKQGQGNTEAFF. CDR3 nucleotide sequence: TGTGCCAGCACCAAACAGGGACAGGGGAACACTGAAGCTTTCTTT.

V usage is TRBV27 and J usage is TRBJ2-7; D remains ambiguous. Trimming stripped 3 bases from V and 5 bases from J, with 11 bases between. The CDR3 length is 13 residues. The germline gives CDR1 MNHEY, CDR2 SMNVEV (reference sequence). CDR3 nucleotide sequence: TGTGCCAGCAGTTTCCGGGCCCTCAACGAGCAGTACTTC. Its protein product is CASSFRALNEQYF.

In DNA form, the CDR3 reads TGTGCCAGTAGGACGGGAGAAGGTTTGAATTCACCCCTCCACTTT. This translates into CASRTGEGLNSPLHF. The chain has TRBV19 and TRBJ1-6; no clear D gene. Germline values: CDR1 LNHDA, CDR2 SQIVND (reference sequence). The CDR3 spans 15 residues. Trimming left V 6 bases short and J 7 bases short, with 16 bases between. Looking up the rest from reference TRBV19 and TRBJ1-6 gives the full variable domain: DGGITQSPKYLFRKEGQNVTLSCEQNLNHDAMYWYRQDPGQGLRLIYYSQIVNDFQKGDIAEGYSVSREKKESFPLTVTSAQKNPTAFYLCASRTGEGLNSPLHFGNGTRLTVT.

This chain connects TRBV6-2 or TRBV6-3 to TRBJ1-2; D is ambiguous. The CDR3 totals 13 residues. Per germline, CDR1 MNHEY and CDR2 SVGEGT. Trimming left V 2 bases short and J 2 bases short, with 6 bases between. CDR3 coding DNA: TGTGCCAGCAGTTACGCGGGGAACTATGGCTACACCTTC. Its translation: CASSYAGNYGYTF.

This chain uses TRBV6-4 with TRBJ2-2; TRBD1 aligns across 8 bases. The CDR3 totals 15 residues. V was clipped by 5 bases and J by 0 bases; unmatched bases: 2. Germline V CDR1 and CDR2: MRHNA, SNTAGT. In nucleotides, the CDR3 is TGTGCCAGCAGTCGGGACAGGACGAACACCGGGGAGCTGTTTTTT. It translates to CASSRDRTNTGELFF.

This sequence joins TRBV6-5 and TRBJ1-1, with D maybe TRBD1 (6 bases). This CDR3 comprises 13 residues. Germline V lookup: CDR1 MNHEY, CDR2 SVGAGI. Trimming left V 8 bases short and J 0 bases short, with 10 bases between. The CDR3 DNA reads TGTGCCAGCCGGACAGTAGTGAACACTGAAGCTTTCTTT. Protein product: CASRTVVNTEAFF.

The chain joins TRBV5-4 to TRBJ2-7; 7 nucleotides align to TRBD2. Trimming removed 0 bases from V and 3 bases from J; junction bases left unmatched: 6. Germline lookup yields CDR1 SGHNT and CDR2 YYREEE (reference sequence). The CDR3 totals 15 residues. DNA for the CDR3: TGTGCCAGCAGCTTGGAAGCTAGCGGTGTCTACGAGCAGTACTTC. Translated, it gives CASSLEASGVYEQYF.

The CDR3 nucleotides are TGTGCCAGCAGCCCTGGACTAGCGGGAGTTAGTGAGCAGTACTTC. Amino acids: CASSPGLAGVSEQYF. The rearrangement uses TRBV6-2 or TRBV6-3 and TRBJ2-7; 13 bases match TRBD2. V gave up 6 bases and J gave up 7 bases; unmatched junction bases: 9. CDR3 length: 15 residues. Germline V lookup: CDR1 MNHEY, CDR2 SVGEGT.

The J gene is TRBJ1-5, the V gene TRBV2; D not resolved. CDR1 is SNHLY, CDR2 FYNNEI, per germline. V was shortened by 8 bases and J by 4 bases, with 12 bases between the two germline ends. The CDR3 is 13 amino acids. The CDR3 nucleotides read TGTGCCAGCGGAGATTTACCTAATCAGCCCCAGCATTTT. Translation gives CASGDLPNQPQHF.

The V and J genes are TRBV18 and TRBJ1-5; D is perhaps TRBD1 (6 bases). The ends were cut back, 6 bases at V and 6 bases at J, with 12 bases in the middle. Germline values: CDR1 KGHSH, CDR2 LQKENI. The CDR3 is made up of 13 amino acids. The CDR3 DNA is TGTGCCAGCTCCCCGGGGGCGGGTCAGCCCCAGCATTTT. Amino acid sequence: CASSPGAGQPQHF.

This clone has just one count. The CDR3 is CASSQQKGPHQPQHF. CDR3 bases: TGTGCCAGCAGCCAGCAAAAGGGTCCCCATCAGCCCCAGCATTTT. The V and J genes are TRBV3-1 (or the pseudogene TRBV3-2) and TRBJ1-5; D gene uncertain. This CDR3 contains 15 residues. Germline assignment: CDR1 LGHDT and CDR2 YNNKEL (reference sequence). Trimming took off 3 bases at V and 5 bases at J, with 14 bases between the two ends.

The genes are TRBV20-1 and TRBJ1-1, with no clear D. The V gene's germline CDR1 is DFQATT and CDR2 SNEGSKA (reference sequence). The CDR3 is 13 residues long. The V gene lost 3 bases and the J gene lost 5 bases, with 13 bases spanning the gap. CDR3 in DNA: TGCAGTGCTAGTAGTCAGTTAGGTACTGAAGCTTTCTTT. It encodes CSASSQLGTEAFF.

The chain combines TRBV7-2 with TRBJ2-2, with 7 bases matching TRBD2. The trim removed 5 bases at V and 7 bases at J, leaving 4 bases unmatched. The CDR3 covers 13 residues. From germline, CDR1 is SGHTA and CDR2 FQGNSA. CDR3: CASSPGRIGELFF. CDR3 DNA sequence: TGTGCCAGCAGCCCCGGGAGGATCGGGGAGCTGTTTTTT.

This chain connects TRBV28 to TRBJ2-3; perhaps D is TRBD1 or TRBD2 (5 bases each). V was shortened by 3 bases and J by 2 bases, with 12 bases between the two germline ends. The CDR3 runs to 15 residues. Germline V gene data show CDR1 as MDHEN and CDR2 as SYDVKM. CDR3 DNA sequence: TGTGCCAGCAGTTTCGGTGGGGACCCCACAGATACGCAGTATTTT. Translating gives CASSFGGDPTDTQYF. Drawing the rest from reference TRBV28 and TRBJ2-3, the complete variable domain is DVKVTQSSRYLVKRTGEKVFLECVQDMDHENMFWYRQDPGLGLRLIYFSYDVKMKEKGDIPEGYSVSREKKERFSLILESASTNQTSMYLCASSFGGDPTDTQYFGPGTRLTVL.

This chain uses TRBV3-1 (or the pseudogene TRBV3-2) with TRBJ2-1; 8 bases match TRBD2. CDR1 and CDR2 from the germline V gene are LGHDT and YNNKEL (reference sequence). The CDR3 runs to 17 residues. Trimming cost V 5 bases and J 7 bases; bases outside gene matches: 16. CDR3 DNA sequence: TGTGCCAGCAGCTGCCCCCGGGGGGGGAGGGCCGGGAATGAGCAGTTCTTC. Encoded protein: CASSCPRGGRAGNEQFF.